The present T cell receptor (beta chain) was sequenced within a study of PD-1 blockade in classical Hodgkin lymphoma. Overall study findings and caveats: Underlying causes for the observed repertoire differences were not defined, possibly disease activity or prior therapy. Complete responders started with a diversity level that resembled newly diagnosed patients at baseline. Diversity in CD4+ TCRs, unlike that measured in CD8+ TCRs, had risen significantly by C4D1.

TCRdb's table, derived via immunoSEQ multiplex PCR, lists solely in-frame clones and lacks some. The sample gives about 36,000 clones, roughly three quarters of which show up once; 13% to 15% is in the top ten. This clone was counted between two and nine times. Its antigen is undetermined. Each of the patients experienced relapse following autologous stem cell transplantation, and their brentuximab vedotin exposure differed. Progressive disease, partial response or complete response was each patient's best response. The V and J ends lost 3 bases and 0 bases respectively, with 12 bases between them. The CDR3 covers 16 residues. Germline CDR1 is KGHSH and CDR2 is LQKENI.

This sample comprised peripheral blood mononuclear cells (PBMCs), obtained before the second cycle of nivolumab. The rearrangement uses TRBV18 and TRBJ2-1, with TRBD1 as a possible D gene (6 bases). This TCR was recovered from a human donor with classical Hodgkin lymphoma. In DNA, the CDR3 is TGTGCCAGCTCACCCCAGGGGACGAGCTCCTACAATGAGCAGTTCTTC. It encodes CASSPQGTSSYNEQFF.